This TCR beta chain was retrieved from a study of blood T cell repertoires in COVID-19. How the authors handled the data: Scientists estimated how many nucleated cells there were by amplifying reference gene primers. Measured with immunoSEQ multiplex PCR; TCRdb has only the in-frame clones, and not every one. V and J calls and clone size are as listed in that table; D and trimming were resolved from the DNA. The table includes about 480,000 clones, nearly 90% detected once. One Seattle source followed patients from active infection through their disease course. Losses at the gene ends were 9 bases for V and 6 bases for J; bases not matched to a gene: 10. The CDR3 has 16 residues. Germline V gene sequence: CDR1 LNHNV, CDR2 YYDKDF (reference sequence).

The chain is built from TRBV15 and TRBJ2-2; TRBD2 agrees at 13 bases. The TCR originated in a man younger than 35 with COVID-19, enrolled during active disease. The sample taken for sequencing was peripheral blood. In DNA, the CDR3 is TGTGCCACGAAGGGACTAGCGGGATTGAAGGCCGGGGAGCTGTTTTTT. It translates to CATKGLAGLKAGELFF.